This T cell receptor (beta chain) was recovered during a study of shared clonotypes between healthy human individuals. The overall study: For every donor, three CD4 naive, three CD4 memory, two CD8 naive and one CD8 memory plates were used.

Trimming removed 4 bases from V and 0 bases from J; junction bases left unmatched: 12. The CDR3 is 19 amino acids. CDR1 and CDR2 from the germline V gene are PRHDT and FYEKMQ (reference sequence). Every subset's genomic DNA went evenly onto several immunoSEQ plates. Repertoires were generated with immunoSEQ multiplex PCR, while TCRdb's copy carries only in-frame clones and drops some. This sample has approximately 1.9 million clones, with around 93% found just once. Study conclusions and caveats: Shared clonotypes: about 5% naive CD4, 3.5% to 4% naive CD8, 2.3% memory CD4, 0.4% to 0.45% memory CD8.

As concerns this clone: The antigen is not known.

Naive CD8 isolation took CD45RO-negative cells positively selected for CCR7 and excluded terminally differentiated effector memory CD45RA+ cells. Each sample came from a Caucasian adult donor living in Nashville, Tennessee. Sequencing was carried out using naive CD8+ T cells from PBMCs. This rearrangement joins TRBV13 to TRBJ2-6, with 7 nucleotides matching TRBD1. The clonotype comes from a man younger than 30 in good health. Some clones in this sample may be carry-over from other donors' samples. This chain's CDR3 is CASSSESGDSRSGANVLTF. CDR3 DNA: TGTGCCAGCAGCTCCGAAAGTGGGGACAGTCGCTCTGGGGCCAACGTCCTGACTTTC.